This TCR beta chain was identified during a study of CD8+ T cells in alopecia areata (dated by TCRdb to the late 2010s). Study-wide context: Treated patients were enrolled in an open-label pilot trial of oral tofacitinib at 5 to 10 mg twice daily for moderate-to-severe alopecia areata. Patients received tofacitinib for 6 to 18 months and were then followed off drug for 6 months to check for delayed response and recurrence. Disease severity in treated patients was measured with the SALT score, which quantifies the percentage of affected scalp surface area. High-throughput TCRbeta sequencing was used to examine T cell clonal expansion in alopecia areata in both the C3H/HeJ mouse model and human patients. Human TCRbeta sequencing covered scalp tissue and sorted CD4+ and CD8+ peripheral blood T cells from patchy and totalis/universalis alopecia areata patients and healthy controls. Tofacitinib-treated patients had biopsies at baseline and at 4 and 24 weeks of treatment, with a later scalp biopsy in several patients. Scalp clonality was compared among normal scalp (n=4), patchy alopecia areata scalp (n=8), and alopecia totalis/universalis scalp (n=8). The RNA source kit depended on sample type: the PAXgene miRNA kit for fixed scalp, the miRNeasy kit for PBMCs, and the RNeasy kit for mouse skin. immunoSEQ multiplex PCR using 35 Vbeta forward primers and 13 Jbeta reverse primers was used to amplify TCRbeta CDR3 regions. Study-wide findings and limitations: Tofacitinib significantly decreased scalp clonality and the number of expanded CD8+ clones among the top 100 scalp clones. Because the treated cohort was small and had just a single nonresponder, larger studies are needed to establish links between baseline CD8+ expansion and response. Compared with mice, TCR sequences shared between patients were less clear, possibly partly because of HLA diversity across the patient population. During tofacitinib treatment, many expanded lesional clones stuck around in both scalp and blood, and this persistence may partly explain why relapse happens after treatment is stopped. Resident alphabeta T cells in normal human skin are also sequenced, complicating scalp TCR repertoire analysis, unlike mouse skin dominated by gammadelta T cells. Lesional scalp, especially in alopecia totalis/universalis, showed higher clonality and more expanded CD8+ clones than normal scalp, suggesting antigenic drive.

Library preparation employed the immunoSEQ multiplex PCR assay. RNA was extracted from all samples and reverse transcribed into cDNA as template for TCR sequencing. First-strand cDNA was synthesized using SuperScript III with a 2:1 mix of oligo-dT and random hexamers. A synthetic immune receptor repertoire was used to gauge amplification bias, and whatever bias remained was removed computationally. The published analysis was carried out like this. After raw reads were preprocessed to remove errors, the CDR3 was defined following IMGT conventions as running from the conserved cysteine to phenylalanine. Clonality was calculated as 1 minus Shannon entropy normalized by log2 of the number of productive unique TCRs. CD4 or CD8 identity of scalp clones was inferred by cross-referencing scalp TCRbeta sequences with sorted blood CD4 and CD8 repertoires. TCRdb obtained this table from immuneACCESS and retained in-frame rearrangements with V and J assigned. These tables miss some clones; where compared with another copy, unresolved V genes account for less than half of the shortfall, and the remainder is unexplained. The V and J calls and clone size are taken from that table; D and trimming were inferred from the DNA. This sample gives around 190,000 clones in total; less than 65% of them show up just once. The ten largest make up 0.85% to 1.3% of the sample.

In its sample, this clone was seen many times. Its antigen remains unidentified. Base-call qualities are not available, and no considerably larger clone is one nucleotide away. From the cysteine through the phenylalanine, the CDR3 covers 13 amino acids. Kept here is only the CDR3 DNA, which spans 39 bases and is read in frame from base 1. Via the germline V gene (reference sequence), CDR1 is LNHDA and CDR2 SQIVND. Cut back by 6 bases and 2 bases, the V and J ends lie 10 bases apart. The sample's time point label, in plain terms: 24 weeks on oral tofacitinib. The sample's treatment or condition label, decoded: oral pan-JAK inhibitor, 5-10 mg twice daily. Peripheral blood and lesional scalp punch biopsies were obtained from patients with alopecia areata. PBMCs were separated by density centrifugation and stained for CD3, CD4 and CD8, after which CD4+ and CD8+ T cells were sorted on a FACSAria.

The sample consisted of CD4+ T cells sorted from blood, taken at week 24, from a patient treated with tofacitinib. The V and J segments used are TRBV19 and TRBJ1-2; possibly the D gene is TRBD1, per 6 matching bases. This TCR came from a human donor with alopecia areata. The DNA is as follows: TGTGCCAGTAGAGGGGACATAAACTATGGCTACACCTTC. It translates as CASRGDINYGYTF.